This TCR beta chain was sequenced for a study of T cell responses to AZD1222 COVID-19 vaccine. This CDR3 contains 15 residues. The germline gives CDR1 LNHDA, CDR2 SQIVND (reference sequence). With 5 bases clipped from V and 8 bases from J, the junction kept 6 bases outside the gene matches. Data came from immunoSEQ multiplex PCR; TCRdb stores just in-frame clones and leaves some out. The sample carries 110,000 or so clones, more than 70% recorded once. The sample consisted of peripheral blood, taken on day 0 of AZD1222 vaccination. The chain combines TRBV19 with TRBJ1-6; the match to TRBD1 covers 10 bases. The sequence was collected from an adult in good health. In DNA, the CDR3 is TGTGCCAGTAGTGAAACCGGGACAGGGGATTCACCCCTCCACTTT. This gives the protein CASSETGTGDSPLHF.